These 10 T cell receptor beta chains came from one sample sequenced in a study of read filtering for tumor transcriptome and immune sequencing. From roughly 390 ng of RNA, a library with molecular barcoded alpha/delta and beta/gamma adaptors was made. TCRdb re-analysed the reads in MiXCR, keeping a single row per CDR3 protein. Altogether 50,000 or so distinct CDR3 sequences are present, 15% to 20% being singletons, with the ten largest covering roughly 15%. Sequencing was done on a sample of a population of CD138-negative cells sorted from bone marrow. These receptors were obtained from a donor at least 40 years old with multiple myeloma.

This clonotype is medium-sized. V is TRBV3-2 and J is TRBJ1-6; the table assigns TRBD1, which was not confirmed against the DNA. TRBV3-2 is a pseudogene. This CDR3 region has 12 residues. The CDR3 DNA is TGTGCCAGCGGGCGACACAATTCACCCCTCCACTTT. Translation gives CASGRHNSPLHF.

There are a few counts of this clonotype. This chain connects TRBV10-3 to TRBJ2-2; 7 bases agree with TRBD2. The germline V gene encodes CDR1 ENHRY and CDR2 SYGVKD. The CDR3 runs to 17 residues. With V trimmed by 0 bases and J by 7 bases, 11 bases remained unmatched. The CDR3 spells CAISESYTSEHIGELFF. CDR3 bases: TGTGCCATCAGTGAGTCGTATACTAGCGAACATATCGGGGAGCTGTTTTTT.

This clonotype was found many times. The chain combines TRBV18 with TRBJ1-4; D unclear. Germline CDR1 is KGHSH and CDR2 is LQKENI. The CDR3 consists of 13 residues. The V end was cut by 6 bases, the J end by 8 bases, with 13 bases between. CDR3 sequence (DNA): TGTGCCAGCTCGCCCTACCGAGGAGAAAAACTGTTTTTT. Its translation is CASSPYRGEKLFF.

This clonotype has a handful of counts. The rearrangement links TRBV7-3 to TRBJ2-3; D gene ambiguous. The germline gives CDR1 SGHTA, CDR2 FQGTGA. The CDR3 runs 12 residues. V was cut by 4 bases and J by 4 bases, with 6 bases left in between. The CDR3 protein is CASSSAADTQYF. The CDR3 DNA reads TGTGCCAGCAGCTCCGCAGCAGATACGCAGTATTTT. The variable domain in full, with the rest retrieved from reference TRBV7-3 and TRBJ2-3, is GAGVSQTPSNKVTEKGKYVELRCDPISGHTALYWYRQSLGQGPEFLIYFQGTGAADDSGLPNDRFFAVRPEGSVSTLKIQRTERGDSAVYLCASSSAADTQYFGPGTRLTVL.

The chain combines TRBV20-1 with TRBJ2-7, with 8 bases identical to TRBD1. The J segment lost 4 bases and the V segment lost 0 bases, leaving 5 bases of the junction unmatched. The CDR3 runs to 14 residues. CDR1 DFQATT and CDR2 SNEGSKA come from the germline V gene (reference sequence). This CDR3 reads CSARDPGGAYEQYF. In nucleotides, the CDR3 is TGCAGTGCTAGAGATCCAGGGGGCGCGTACGAGCAGTACTTC.

In its sample, this clonotype was seen many times. At one boundary the junction diverges from the germline segment, which might be a read error. The chain is built from TRBV13 and TRBJ2-7; 7 bases align to TRBD1. The CDR3 sequence is 14 residues long. CDR1 and CDR2 from the germline V gene are PRHDT and FYEKMQ (reference sequence). The DNA of the CDR3 is TGTGCCAGCAGCCTAGGGGGCAACCCCTACGAGCAGTACTTC. Translation gives CASSLGGNPYEQYF.

With respect to this clonotype: The conserved phenylalanine or tryptophan is not found at the CDR3 terminus, so this likely reflects a read error. V gene TRBV29-1 combines with J gene TRBJ2-7, with D tentatively TRBD1 or TRBD2 (5 bases each). Germline V gene sequence: CDR1 SQVTM, CDR2 ANQGSEA. This CDR3 is 14 amino acids long. CDR3 DNA: TGCAGCGTTGAATGGGCAGGGAGCTCCTACGAACAGTACTAC. This encodes CSVEWAGSSYEQYY.

This clonotype ranks as medium-sized. This chain links TRBV24-1 with TRBJ2-2, with D uncertain. This CDR3 spans 11 amino acids. The germline V gene encodes CDR1 KGHDR and CDR2 SFDVKD. Trimming shortened V by 7 bases and J by 7 bases, and 6 bases separated the two germline ends. CDR3 nucleotide sequence: TGTGCCACCAGGGGGAACGGGGAGCTGTTTTTT. Translation gives CATRGNGELFF.

This clonotype was counted at least ten times. CDR3 nucleotide sequence: TGCAGTCTAGGGGTAAATGAGCAGTTCTTC. Protein product: CSLGVNEQFF. This sequence joins TRBV20-1 and TRBJ2-1, with D tentatively TRBD1 (5 bases). V lost 8 bases, J lost 7 bases, and 9 bases lay in between. Germline loops: CDR1 DFQATT, CDR2 SNEGSKA (reference sequence). This CDR3 contains 10 residues.

The V call is TRBV14, the J call TRBJ1-3; D not resolved. This CDR3 is built from 12 residues. Germline V gene lookup returns CDR1 SGHDN and CDR2 FVKESK. V dropped 4 bases and J dropped 10 bases, with 11 bases sitting between them. The CDR3 is CASSRNTRTIYF. Here the CDR3 DNA reads TGTGCCAGCAGCCGAAACACGAGGACCATATATTTT.